This T cell receptor (beta chain) was sequenced for a study of CD8 T cells in Susac syndrome. Random hexamers primed reverse transcription of about 0.45 to 1 ug RNA. Multiplex immunoSEQ PCR targeted 54 Vbeta and 13 Jbeta TCR beta segments. TCRdb used MiXCR to reprocess the immunoSEQ multiplex PCR reads, holding one entry per CDR3 protein. The sample records about 290,000 distinct CDR3 sequences, 65% to 90% being singletons. CDR1 LGHDT and CDR2 YNNKEL come from the germline V gene (reference sequence). The CDR3 runs to 15 residues. V was clipped by 3 bases and J by 2 bases, with 12 bases between them. From blood CD8+ and CD4+ T cells, TCR beta sequences were generated.

The TCR was taken from a human donor with multiple sclerosis. The V gene is TRBV3-1, the J gene TRBJ2-3; the D call may be TRBD1 or TRBD2 (5 bases each). The sequenced sample consisted of CD8+ T cells from PBMCs. CDR3 nucleotides: TGTGCCAGCAGCCACCTAGGGACCTACACAGATACGCAGTATTTT. Translation: CASSHLGTYTDTQYF.